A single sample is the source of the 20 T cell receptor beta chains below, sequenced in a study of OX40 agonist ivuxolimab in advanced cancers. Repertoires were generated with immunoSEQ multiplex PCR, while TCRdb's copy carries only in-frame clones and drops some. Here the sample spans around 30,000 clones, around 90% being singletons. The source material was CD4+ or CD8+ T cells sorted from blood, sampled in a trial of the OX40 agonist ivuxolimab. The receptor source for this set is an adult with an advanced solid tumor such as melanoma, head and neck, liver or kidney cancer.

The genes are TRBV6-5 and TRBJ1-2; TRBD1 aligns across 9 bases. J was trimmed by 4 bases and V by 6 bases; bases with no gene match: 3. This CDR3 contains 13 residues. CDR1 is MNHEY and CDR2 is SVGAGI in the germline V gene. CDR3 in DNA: TGTGCCAGCAGCCAGGACAGGGGCTATGGCTACACCTTC. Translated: CASSQDRGYGYTF.

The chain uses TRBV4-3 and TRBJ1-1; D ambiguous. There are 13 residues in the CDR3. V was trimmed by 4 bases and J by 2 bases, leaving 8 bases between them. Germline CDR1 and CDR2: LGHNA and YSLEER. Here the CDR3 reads CASSLRFNTEAFF. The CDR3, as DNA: TGCGCCAGCAGCCTCAGATTTAACACTGAAGCTTTCTTT.

The CDR3, as DNA: TGTGCCATCAGTGAGCGCGGAGAGACCTACGAGCAGTACTTC. Its translation is CAISERGETYEQYF. The rearrangement links TRBV10-3 to TRBJ2-7; D is undetermined. This CDR3 spans 14 amino acids. The germline CDR1 and CDR2 sequences are ENHRY and SYGVKD. V lost 2 bases to trimming and J lost 2 bases, with 10 bases between them.

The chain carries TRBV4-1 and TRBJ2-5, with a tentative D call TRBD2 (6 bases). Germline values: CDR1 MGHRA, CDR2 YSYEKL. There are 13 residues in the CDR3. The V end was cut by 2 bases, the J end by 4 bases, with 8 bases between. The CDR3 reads CASSQSGGETQYF. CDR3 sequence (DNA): TGCGCCAGCAGCCAATCCGGGGGAGAGACCCAGTACTTC.

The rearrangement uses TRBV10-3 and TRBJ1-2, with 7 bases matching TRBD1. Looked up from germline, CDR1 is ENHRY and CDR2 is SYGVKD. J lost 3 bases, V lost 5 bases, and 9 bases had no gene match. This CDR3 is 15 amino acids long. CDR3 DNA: TGTGCCATCAGTTCCCAGGGACAGCGATACTATGGCTACACCTTC. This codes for CAISSQGQRYYGYTF.

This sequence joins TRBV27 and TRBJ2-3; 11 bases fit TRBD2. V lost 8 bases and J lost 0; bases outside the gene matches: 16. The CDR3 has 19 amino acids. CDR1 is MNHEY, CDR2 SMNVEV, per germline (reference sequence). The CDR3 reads CASGVAGGDLSASTDTQYF. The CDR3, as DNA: TGTGCCAGCGGGGTAGCGGGGGGGGACCTGAGTGCTAGCACAGATACGCAGTATTTT.

CDR3 region: CASSLAGGHNEQFF. For the CDR3, the DNA is TGTGCCAGCAGCTTAGCGGGAGGGCACAATGAGCAGTTCTTC. The J gene is TRBJ2-1, the V gene TRBV7-2; TRBD2 agrees at 7 bases. From germline, CDR1 is SGHTA and CDR2 FQGNSA. This CDR3 is 14 amino acids long. V lost 0 bases to trimming and J lost 5 bases; unmatched junction nucleotides: 1.

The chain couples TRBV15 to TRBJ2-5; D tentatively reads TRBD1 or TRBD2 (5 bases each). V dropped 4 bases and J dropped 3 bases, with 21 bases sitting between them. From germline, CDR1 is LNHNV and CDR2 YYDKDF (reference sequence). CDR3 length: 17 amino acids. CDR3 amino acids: CATSKGRGAGIEETQYF. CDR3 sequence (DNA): TGTGCCACCAGCAAGGGTCGGGGCGCAGGGATCGAAGAGACCCAGTACTTC.

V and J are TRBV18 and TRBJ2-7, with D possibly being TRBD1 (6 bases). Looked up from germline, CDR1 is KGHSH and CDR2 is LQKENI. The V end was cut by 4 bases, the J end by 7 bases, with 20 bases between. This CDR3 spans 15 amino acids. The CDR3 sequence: CASSRLGEQGGEQYF. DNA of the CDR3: TGTGCCAGCTCACGGTTGGGAGAACAGGGTGGGGAGCAGTACTTC.

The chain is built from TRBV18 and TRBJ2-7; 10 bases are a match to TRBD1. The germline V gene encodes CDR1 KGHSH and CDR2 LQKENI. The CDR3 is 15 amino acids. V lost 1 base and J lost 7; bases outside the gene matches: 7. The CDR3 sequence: CASSPQRDRGLEQYF. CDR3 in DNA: TGTGCCAGCTCACCACAACGGGACAGGGGCTTAGAGCAGTACTTC.

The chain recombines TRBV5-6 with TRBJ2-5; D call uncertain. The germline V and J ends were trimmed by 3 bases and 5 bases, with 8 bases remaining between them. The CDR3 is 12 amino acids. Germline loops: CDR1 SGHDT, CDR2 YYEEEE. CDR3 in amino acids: CASSSVPETQYF. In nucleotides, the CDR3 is TGTGCCAGCAGCTCAGTCCCGGAGACCCAGTACTTC. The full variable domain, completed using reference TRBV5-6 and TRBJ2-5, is DAGVTQSPTHLIKTRGQQVTLRCSPKSGHDTVSWYQQALGQGPQFIFQYYEEEERQRGNFPDRFSGHQFPNYSSELNVNALLLGDSALYLCASSSVPETQYFGPGTRLLVL.

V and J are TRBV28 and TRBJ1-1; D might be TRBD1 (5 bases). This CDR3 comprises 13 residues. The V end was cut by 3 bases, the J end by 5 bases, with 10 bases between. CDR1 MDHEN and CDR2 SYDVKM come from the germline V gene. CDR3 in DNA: TGTGCCAGCAGTTTGGTAGGGGAAACTGAAGCTTTCTTT. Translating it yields CASSLVGETEAFF.

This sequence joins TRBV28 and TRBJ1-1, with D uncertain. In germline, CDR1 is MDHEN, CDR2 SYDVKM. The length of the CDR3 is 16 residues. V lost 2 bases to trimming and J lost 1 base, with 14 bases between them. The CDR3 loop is CASSLAVSRPNTEAFF. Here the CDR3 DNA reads TGTGCCAGCAGTTTAGCCGTGTCGAGACCGAACACTGAAGCTTTCTTT.

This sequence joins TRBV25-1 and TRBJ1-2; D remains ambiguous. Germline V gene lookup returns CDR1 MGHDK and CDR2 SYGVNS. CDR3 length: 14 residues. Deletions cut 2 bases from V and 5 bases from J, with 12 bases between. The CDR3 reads CASSEGAGYYGYTF. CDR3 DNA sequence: TGTGCCAGCAGTGAAGGAGCAGGCTATTATGGCTACACCTTC.

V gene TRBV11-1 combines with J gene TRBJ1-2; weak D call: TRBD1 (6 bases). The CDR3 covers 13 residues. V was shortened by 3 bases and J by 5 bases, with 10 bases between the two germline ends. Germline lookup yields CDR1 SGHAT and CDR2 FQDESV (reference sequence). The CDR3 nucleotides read TGTGCCAGCAGCTTGACAGGATATTATGGCTACACCTTC. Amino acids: CASSLTGYYGYTF.

CDR3 nucleotide sequence: TGTGCCAGCAGTTTTAGCACAGATACGCAGTATTTT. It translates to CASSFSTDTQYF. The chain combines TRBV2 with TRBJ2-3; no clear D gene. CDR3 length: 12 residues. The V gene lost 5 bases and the J gene lost 0 bases, with 3 bases spanning the gap. CDR1 and CDR2 (germline): SNHLY, FYNNEI. The whole variable domain, filled in from reference TRBV2 and TRBJ2-3, reads EPEVTQTPSHQVTQMGQEVILRCVPISNHLYFYWYRQILGQKVEFLVSFYNNEISEKSEIFDDQFSVERPDGSNFTLKIRSTKLEDSAMYFCASSFSTDTQYFGPGTRLTVL.

The CDR3 sequence: CASSLAGRSVHSNQPQHF. The CDR3 region has the DNA TGTGCCAGCAGCTTAGCGGGCAGGTCAGTTCATAGCAATCAGCCCCAGCATTTT. The V call is TRBV7-8, the J call TRBJ1-5; no clear D gene. The V gene lost 0 bases and the J gene lost 0 bases, with 15 bases spanning the gap. The CDR3 is made up of 18 amino acids. Germline values: CDR1 SGHVS, CDR2 FQNEAQ. The variable domain in full, completed from reference TRBV7-8 and TRBJ1-5, reads GAGVSQSPRYKVAKRGQDVALRCDPISGHVSLFWYQQALGQGPEFLTYFQNEAQLDKSGLPSDRFFAERPEGSVSTLKIQRTQQEDSAVYLCASSLAGRSVHSNQPQHFGDGTRLSIL.

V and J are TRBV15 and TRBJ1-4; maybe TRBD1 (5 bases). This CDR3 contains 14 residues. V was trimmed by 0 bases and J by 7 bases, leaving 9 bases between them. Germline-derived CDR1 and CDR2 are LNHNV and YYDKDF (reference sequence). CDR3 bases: TGTGCCACCAGCAGAGACGCTGGGGGTGAAAAACTGTTTTTT. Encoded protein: CATSRDAGGEKLFF. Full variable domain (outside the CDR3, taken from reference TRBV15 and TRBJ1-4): DAMVIQNPRYQVTQFGKPVTLSCSQTLNHNVMYWYQQKSSQAPKLLFHYYDKDFNNEADTPDNFQSRRPNTSFCFLDIRSPGLGDTAMYLCATSRDAGGEKLFFGSGTQLSVL.

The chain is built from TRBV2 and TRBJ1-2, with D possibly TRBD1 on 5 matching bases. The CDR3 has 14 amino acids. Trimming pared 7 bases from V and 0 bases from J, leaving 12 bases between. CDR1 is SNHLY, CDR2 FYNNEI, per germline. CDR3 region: CASKKGLTNYGYTF. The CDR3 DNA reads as TGTGCCAGCAAGAAGGGACTCACTAACTATGGCTACACCTTC.

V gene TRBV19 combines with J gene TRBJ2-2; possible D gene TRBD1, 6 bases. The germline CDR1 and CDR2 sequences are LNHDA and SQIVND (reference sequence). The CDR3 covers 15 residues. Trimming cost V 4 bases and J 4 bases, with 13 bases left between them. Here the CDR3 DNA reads TGTGCCAGTAGTAGCGGTGACAGGACCACCGGGGAGCTGTTTTTT. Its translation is CASSSGDRTTGELFF.